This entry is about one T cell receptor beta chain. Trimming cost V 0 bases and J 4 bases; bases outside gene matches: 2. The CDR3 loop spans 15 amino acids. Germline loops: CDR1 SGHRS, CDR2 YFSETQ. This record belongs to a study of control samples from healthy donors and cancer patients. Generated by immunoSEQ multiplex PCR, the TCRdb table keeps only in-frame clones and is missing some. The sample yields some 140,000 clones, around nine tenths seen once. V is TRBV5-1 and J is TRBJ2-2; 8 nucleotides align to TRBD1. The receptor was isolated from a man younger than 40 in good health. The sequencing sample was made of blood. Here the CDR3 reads CASSLGTGITGELFF. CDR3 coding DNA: TGCGCCAGCAGCTTGGGGACAGGGATCACCGGGGAGCTGTTTTTT.